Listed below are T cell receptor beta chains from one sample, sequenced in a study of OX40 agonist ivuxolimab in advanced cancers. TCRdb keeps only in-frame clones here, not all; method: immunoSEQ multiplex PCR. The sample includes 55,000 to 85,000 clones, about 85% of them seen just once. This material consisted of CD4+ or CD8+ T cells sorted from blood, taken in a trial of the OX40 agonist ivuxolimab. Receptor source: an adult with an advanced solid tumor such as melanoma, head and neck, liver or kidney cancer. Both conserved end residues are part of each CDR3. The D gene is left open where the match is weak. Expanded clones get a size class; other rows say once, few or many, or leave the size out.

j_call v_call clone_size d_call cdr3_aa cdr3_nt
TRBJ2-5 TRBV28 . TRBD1 CASSLSGTGGQETQYF TGTGCCAGCAGTTTAAGCGGGACAGGGGGACAAGAGACCCAGTACTTC
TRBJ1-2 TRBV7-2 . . CASSSRLSWGYTF TGTGCCAGCAGCTCCAGACTGAGTTGGGGCTACACCTTC
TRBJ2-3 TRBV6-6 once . CASRRQGAGTDTQYF TGTGCCAGCAGACGACAGGGAGCGGGGACAGATACGCAGTATTTT
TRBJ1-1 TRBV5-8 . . CASSLDAANTEAFF TGTGCCAGCAGCTTGGACGCGGCGAACACTGAAGCTTTCTTT
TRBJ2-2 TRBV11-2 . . CASSQISTTGHGELFF TGTGCCAGCAGTCAAATTTCCACCACAGGGCACGGGGAGCTGTTTTTT
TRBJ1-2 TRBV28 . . CASSISGVDGYTF TGTGCCAGCAGCATATCCGGGGTGGATGGCTACACCTTC
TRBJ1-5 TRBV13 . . CASSLGSASNQPQHF TGTGCCAGCAGCCTCGGGTCAGCTAGCAATCAGCCCCAGCATTTT
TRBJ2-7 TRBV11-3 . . CASSLNVQNEQYF TGTGCCAGCAGCTTAAATGTTCAGAACGAGCAGTACTTC
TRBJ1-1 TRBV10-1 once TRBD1 CASSRDRAGTEAFF TGCGCCAGCAGTAGAGACAGGGCTGGCACTGAAGCTTTCTTT
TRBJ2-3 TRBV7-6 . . CASSAGHGSTDTQYF TGTGCCAGCAGCGCAGGGCACGGAAGCACAGATACGCAGTATTTT
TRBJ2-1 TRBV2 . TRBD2 CAGSRFGLAGGSSYNEQFF TGTGCCGGCAGTCGATTTGGGCTAGCGGGGGGTAGCTCCTACAATGAGCAGTTCTTC
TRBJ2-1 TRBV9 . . CASSPSPTHNEQFF TGTGCCAGCAGCCCCTCCCCAACTCACAATGAGCAGTTCTTC
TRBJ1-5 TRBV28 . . CASSLSPLQGYGNQPQHF TGTGCCAGCAGTTTATCCCCACTGCAGGGGTATGGCAATCAGCCCCAGCATTTT
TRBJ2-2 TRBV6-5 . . CASSWAFAGELFF TGTGCCAGTTCCTGGGCCTTCGCCGGGGAGCTGTTTTTT
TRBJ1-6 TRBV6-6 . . CASSYPELPLHF TGTGCCAGCAGTTACCCCGAGCTACCCCTCCACTTT
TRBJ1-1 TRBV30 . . CAWSSQGNTEAFF TGTGCCTGGAGTTCACAGGGGAACACTGAAGCTTTCTTT
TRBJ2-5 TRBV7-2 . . CASSLTQGQRETQYF TGTGCCAGCAGTTTAACACAAGGGCAGAGGGAGACCCAGTACTTC
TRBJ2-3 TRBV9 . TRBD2 CASSIRGDDTQYF TGTGCCAGCAGCATCCGGGGGGACGATACGCAGTATTTT
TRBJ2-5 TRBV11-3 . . CASSQEEGETQYF TGTGCCAGCAGCCAGGAGGAGGGAGAGACCCAGTACTTC
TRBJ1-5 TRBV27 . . CASSLEGRVSNQPQHF TGTGCCAGCAGTTTAGAGGGGCGGGTTAGCAATCAGCCCCAGCATTTT
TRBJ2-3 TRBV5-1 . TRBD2 CASSPQLGLVVNTQYF TGCGCCAGCAGCCCACAACTGGGACTAGTAGTAAATACGCAGTATTTT
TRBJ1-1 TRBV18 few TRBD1 CASSPGQGNTEAFF TGTGCCAGCTCACCGGGACAGGGGAACACTGAAGCTTTCTTT
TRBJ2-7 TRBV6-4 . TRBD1 CASSPGGVGEQYF TGTGCCAGCAGTCCAGGGGGCGTAGGCGAGCAGTACTTC
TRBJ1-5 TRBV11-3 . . CASSLDRVGPQHF TGTGCCAGCAGCTTAGATCGTGTCGGGCCCCAGCATTTT